These 7 T cell receptor beta chains share one sample of origin, sequenced in a study of cytomegalovirus exposure and HLA in healthy donors. With 60 Vbeta and 13 Jbeta primers, the PCR was carried out. The assay was immunoSEQ multiplex PCR, and TCRdb's table has in-frame clones only and misses some. The sample includes 100,000 or so clones, over 60% seen only once; the top ten take approximately 4.6%. Material: PBMCs. These receptor sequences come from a woman in her forties in good health and CMV-seropositive.

V gene TRBV5-5 combines with J gene TRBJ2-7; no clear D. The germline V gene has CDR1 SGHKS and CDR2 YYEKEE (reference sequence). V was pared by 6 bases and J by 1 base, with 14 bases between. The CDR3 length is 14 residues. CDR3 amino acids: CASTTLSGSYEQYF. In DNA form, the CDR3 reads TGTGCCAGCACCACGCTATCAGGATCCTACGAGCAGTACTTC.

The CDR3 spells CASTYLAGGMNEQFF. The CDR3 DNA reads TGTGCCAGCACCTATCTAGCGGGAGGGATGAATGAGCAGTTCTTC. The V call is TRBV6-1, the J call TRBJ2-1; TRBD2 matches 12 bases. Germline V CDR1 and CDR2: MNHNS, SASEGT. V was pared by 7 bases and J by 7 bases, with 8 bases of the junction left unmatched. This CDR3 spans 15 amino acids.

The chain uses TRBV6-6 and TRBJ2-7; 8 bases agree with TRBD1. This CDR3 is built from 14 residues. V lost 6 bases to trimming and J lost 4 bases; unmatched junction nucleotides: 8. Germline loops: CDR1 MNHNY, CDR2 SVGAGI (reference sequence). CDR3 region: CASSRQGPGYEQYF. The DNA for the CDR3 is TGTGCCAGCAGCCGACAGGGGCCGGGGTACGAGCAGTACTTC.

This clone has only a few counts. This rearrangement joins TRBV7-9 to TRBJ2-3; D may be TRBD1 (6 bases). The V end was cut by 3 bases, the J end by 0 bases, with 7 bases between. This CDR3 spans 14 amino acids. Looked up from germline, CDR1 is SEHNR and CDR2 is FQNEAQ (reference sequence). The CDR3 nucleotides read TGTGCCAGCAGCTTGACAGGTAGCACAGATACGCAGTATTTT. Its protein is CASSLTGSTDTQYF.

With respect to this clone: Other DNA sequences in the same sample also yield this CDR3. The rearrangement links TRBV9 to TRBJ2-1; possible D gene TRBD1, 5 bases. The CDR3 runs to 14 residues. In germline, CDR1 is SGDLS, CDR2 YYNGEE. V was cut by 2 bases and J by 8 bases, with 14 bases left in between. In nucleotides, the CDR3 is TGTGCCAGCAGCGTTGGGCAGCCCAGGGATGAGCAGTTCTTC. This encodes CASSVGQPRDEQFF.

The J gene is TRBJ1-1, the V gene TRBV29-1, with D hard to call. The CDR3 sequence is 12 residues long. The V gene lost 0 bases and the J gene lost 2 bases, with 4 bases spanning the gap. CDR1 is SQVTM and CDR2 is ANQGSEA in the germline V gene. CDR3 DNA sequence: TGCAGCGTTGAAGAACTAAACACTGAAGCTTTCTTT. Protein product: CSVEELNTEAFF.

V and J are TRBV5-8 and TRBJ2-6; 14 bases match TRBD2. The CDR3 is made up of 18 amino acids. CDR1 SGHTS and CDR2 YDEGEE come from the germline V gene. V dropped 0 bases and J dropped 5; count of bases not matched to a gene: 4. The CDR3 DNA reads as TGTGCCAGCAGCTTGGTGGGACTAGCGGGAGCCCGGGCCAACGTCCTGACTTTC. Protein: CASSLVGLAGARANVLTF.